Listed below are T cell receptor beta chains from one sample, sequenced in a study of cytomegalovirus exposure and HLA in healthy donors. The data were produced by immunoSEQ multiplex PCR, yet TCRdb's version contains in-frame clones alone and is incomplete. The sample yields approximately 44,000 clones, approximately 75% seen once. Sequencing used PBMCs. These TCRs come from a man aged 25-45 years in good health and CMV-seronegative. The conserved cysteine and the conserved F or W are not part of the CDR3 here. D genes are given only for firm matches. A row's size may be missing; if present it is once, few, many or a size class.

clone_size: .; j_call: TRBJ2-1; v_call: TRBV7-9; cdr3_length: 13; d_call: .; cdr3_aa: ASSLTSGEYNEQF
clone_size: .; j_call: TRBJ2-7; v_call: TRBV6-5; cdr3_length: 12; d_call: TRBD2; cdr3_aa: ASSPSGRAPERY
clone_size: .; j_call: TRBJ2-1; v_call: TRBV7-3; cdr3_length: 13; d_call: TRBD2; cdr3_aa: ASSPIAGSYNEQF
clone_size: once; j_call: TRBJ2-1; v_call: TRBV4-3; cdr3_length: 15; d_call: TRBD1; cdr3_aa: ASSQDLGGVSHNEQF
clone_size: .; j_call: TRBJ1-5; v_call: TRBV4-1; cdr3_length: 16; d_call: .; cdr3_aa: ASRSFQGPGGSNQPQH
clone_size: few; j_call: TRBJ2-2; v_call: TRBV9; cdr3_length: 14; d_call: .; cdr3_aa: ASSAFRDSPTGELF
clone_size: .; j_call: TRBJ1-2; v_call: TRBV13; cdr3_length: 13; d_call: .; cdr3_aa: ASSLGQQPFYGYT
clone_size: .; j_call: TRBJ2-7; v_call: TRBV9; cdr3_length: 12; d_call: .; cdr3_aa: ASSVGGDSYEQY
clone_size: .; j_call: TRBJ2-3; v_call: TRBV7-2; cdr3_length: 14; d_call: TRBD2; cdr3_aa: ASSGRGRGGTDTQY
clone_size: .; j_call: TRBJ2-3; v_call: TRBV9; cdr3_length: 11; d_call: .; cdr3_aa: ASSWTSTDTQY
clone_size: .; j_call: TRBJ2-3; v_call: TRBV19; cdr3_length: 11; d_call: .; cdr3_aa: ASLQASTDTQY
clone_size: .; j_call: TRBJ2-3; v_call: TRBV4-3; cdr3_length: 14; d_call: TRBD1; cdr3_aa: ASSHLTGASTDTQY
clone_size: .; j_call: TRBJ2-1; v_call: TRBV5-6; cdr3_length: 14; d_call: TRBD2; cdr3_aa: ASSLPGLATFGEQF
clone_size: .; j_call: TRBJ2-1; v_call: TRBV11-2; cdr3_length: 13; d_call: TRBD2; cdr3_aa: ASSLNTGLANEQF
clone_size: .; j_call: TRBJ2-2; v_call: TRBV29-1; cdr3_length: 14; d_call: TRBD2; cdr3_aa: SARLAGVGYTGELF
clone_size: .; j_call: TRBJ2-7; v_call: TRBV5-4; cdr3_length: 11; d_call: TRBD1; cdr3_aa: ASSRDRVYEQY
clone_size: .; j_call: TRBJ1-1; v_call: TRBV7-2; cdr3_length: 12; d_call: .; cdr3_aa: ASSLGVGDTEAF
clone_size: .; j_call: TRBJ1-2; v_call: TRBV14; cdr3_length: 17; d_call: TRBD1; cdr3_aa: ASSQEKGKTGANNYGYT
clone_size: .; j_call: TRBJ1-5; v_call: TRBV27; cdr3_length: 13; d_call: TRBD1; cdr3_aa: ASRRTGYSNQPQH
clone_size: .; j_call: TRBJ2-1; v_call: TRBV4-3; cdr3_length: 17; d_call: .; cdr3_aa: ASSQFTGVDVGFYNEQF
clone_size: .; j_call: TRBJ1-1; v_call: TRBV11-1; cdr3_length: 13; d_call: .; cdr3_aa: ASSPRGRVNTEAF
clone_size: .; j_call: TRBJ2-7; v_call: TRBV4-1; cdr3_length: 12; d_call: .; cdr3_aa: ASSQDVSFYEQY
clone_size: .; j_call: TRBJ2-6; v_call: TRBV28; cdr3_length: 15; d_call: .; cdr3_aa: ASSFMAQGSGANVLT
clone_size: .; j_call: TRBJ2-2; v_call: TRBV23-1; cdr3_length: 13; d_call: TRBD1; cdr3_aa: ASPSKGAVTGELF
clone_size: few; j_call: TRBJ2-1; v_call: TRBV5-1; cdr3_length: 12; d_call: TRBD2; cdr3_aa: ASSNLAGDNEQF
clone_size: .; j_call: TRBJ2-2; v_call: TRBV5-1; cdr3_length: 15; d_call: TRBD2; cdr3_aa: ASRHGLAGEMAGELF
clone_size: few; j_call: TRBJ2-5; v_call: TRBV6-5; cdr3_length: 12; d_call: TRBD2; cdr3_aa: ASSYATSAQTQY
clone_size: .; j_call: TRBJ2-3; v_call: TRBV20-1; cdr3_length: 9; d_call: .; cdr3_aa: STREGVPTY
clone_size: .; j_call: TRBJ2-3; v_call: TRBV11-2; cdr3_length: 15; d_call: TRBD2; cdr3_aa: ASSLNEREGRTDTQY
clone_size: .; j_call: TRBJ2-5; v_call: TRBV18; cdr3_length: 11; d_call: .; cdr3_aa: ASSRDRQETQY
clone_size: few; j_call: TRBJ2-5; v_call: TRBV2; cdr3_length: 11; d_call: TRBD2; cdr3_aa: ASRRETGKTQY
clone_size: .; j_call: TRBJ1-4; v_call: TRBV5-4; cdr3_length: 14; d_call: TRBD1; cdr3_aa: ASSPGTGISNEKLF
clone_size: .; j_call: TRBJ1-2; v_call: TRBV29-1; cdr3_length: 11; d_call: TRBD1; cdr3_aa: SAFNRGFHGYT
clone_size: .; j_call: TRBJ2-7; v_call: TRBV7-2; cdr3_length: 11; d_call: .; cdr3_aa: ASSLGRRGRMY
clone_size: .; j_call: TRBJ1-1; v_call: TRBV18; cdr3_length: 13; d_call: .; cdr3_aa: ASSPRGPLNTEAF
clone_size: few; j_call: TRBJ1-1; v_call: TRBV7-9; cdr3_length: 15; d_call: .; cdr3_aa: SSSLAPDRPMNTEAF
clone_size: .; j_call: TRBJ2-7; v_call: TRBV5-1; cdr3_length: 14; d_call: TRBD1; cdr3_aa: ASSLASGTGTYEQY
clone_size: .; j_call: TRBJ1-3; v_call: TRBV7-6; cdr3_length: 13; d_call: .; cdr3_aa: ASSLDPSSGNTIY
clone_size: .; j_call: TRBJ2-5; v_call: TRBV9; cdr3_length: 13; d_call: .; cdr3_aa: ASSVGGTGEETQY
clone_size: once; j_call: TRBJ1-2; v_call: TRBV11-2; cdr3_length: 13; d_call: TRBD1; cdr3_aa: ASSLGGQGRYGYT
clone_size: .; j_call: TRBJ2-3; v_call: TRBV7-2; cdr3_length: 12; d_call: .; cdr3_aa: ASSSSVSTDTQY
clone_size: .; j_call: TRBJ1-2; v_call: TRBV5-1; cdr3_length: 11; d_call: TRBD1; cdr3_aa: ASRPGTGDGYT
clone_size: .; j_call: TRBJ2-1; v_call: TRBV5-1; cdr3_length: 13; d_call: TRBD2; cdr3_aa: ASSSTSGVYNEQF
clone_size: .; j_call: TRBJ2-7; v_call: TRBV5-6; cdr3_length: 16; d_call: TRBD1; cdr3_aa: ASSLASGQGLRSYEQY
clone_size: .; j_call: TRBJ1-5; v_call: TRBV28; cdr3_length: 12; d_call: .; cdr3_aa: ASSWGYSNQPQH
clone_size: .; j_call: TRBJ2-1; v_call: TRBV5-1; cdr3_length: 12; d_call: TRBD2; cdr3_aa: ASSVTSGYNEQF
clone_size: .; j_call: TRBJ2-7; v_call: TRBV27; cdr3_length: 13; d_call: .; cdr3_aa: ASSLRDSHSYEQY
clone_size: .; j_call: TRBJ1-1; v_call: TRBV5-6; cdr3_length: 13; d_call: .; cdr3_aa: ASSLRRALGPEAF
clone_size: .; j_call: TRBJ2-7; v_call: TRBV19; cdr3_length: 13; d_call: TRBD2; cdr3_aa: ASSPTSGVSYEQY
clone_size: .; j_call: TRBJ2-2; v_call: TRBV2; cdr3_length: 13; d_call: TRBD1; cdr3_aa: ASSPRDSRPGELF
clone_size: .; j_call: TRBJ2-5; v_call: TRBV9; cdr3_length: 14; d_call: .; cdr3_aa: ASSVDGVGLQKTQY
clone_size: .; j_call: TRBJ1-5; v_call: TRBV6-5; cdr3_length: 13; d_call: TRBD1; cdr3_aa: ASSSDRGGNQPQH
clone_size: .; j_call: TRBJ1-1; v_call: TRBV6-4; cdr3_length: 9; d_call: .; cdr3_aa: TRYLNTEAF
clone_size: .; j_call: TRBJ2-5; v_call: TRBV4-1; cdr3_length: 12; d_call: .; cdr3_aa: ASSHPDFQETQY
clone_size: .; j_call: TRBJ1-2; v_call: TRBV6-5; cdr3_length: 13; d_call: .; cdr3_aa: ASSRAQGANYGYT
clone_size: .; j_call: TRBJ2-2; v_call: TRBV28; cdr3_length: 15; d_call: TRBD1; cdr3_aa: ASSLFVGTGWTGELF
clone_size: .; j_call: TRBJ2-6; v_call: TRBV11-2; cdr3_length: 15; d_call: TRBD1; cdr3_aa: ASSLGGTGVGANVLT